A selection of T cell receptor beta chains follows, all from one sample in a study of cytomegalovirus exposure and HLA in healthy donors. Sequencing was performed with immunoSEQ multiplex PCR; in TCRdb, only in-frame clones are kept and a portion is missing. The repertoire includes some 200,000 clones, 60% to 85% of them detected once, and less than 20% sits in the top ten. Sequencing was done on a sample of PBMCs. Receptor source: a man in his forties or fifties in good health and CMV-seronegative. The CDR3 runs from the conserved cysteine through the conserved F or W. D genes are given only for firm matches. Clone size appears in some rows only: once, few, many, or a class for an expanded clone.

CASSPSRGSHEQYF	TGTGCCAGCAGCCCCTCCAGGGGTTCCCACGAGCAGTACTTC	TRBJ2-7	TRBV7-2	.	.
CASSPDRVNYGYTF	TGTGCCAGCAGCCCAGACAGGGTTAACTATGGCTACACCTTC	TRBJ1-2	TRBV6-5	TRBD1	once
CASSPTSGIGETQYF	TGTGCCAGCAGCCCGACTAGCGGGATAGGAGAGACCCAGTACTTC	TRBJ2-5	TRBV7-7	TRBD2	.
CASRTWLGFRAGAFF	TGTGCCAGCAGGACGTGGCTAGGATTCAGGGCCGGAGCTTTCTTT	TRBJ1-1	TRBV5-6	.	few
CASSQGRGARNQPQHF	TGCGCCAGCAGCCAAGGACGGGGGGCACGGAATCAGCCCCAGCATTTT	TRBJ1-5	TRBV4-3	.	.
CASSYSGAREKLFF	TGTGCCAGCAGTTACTCGGGGGCTCGGGAAAAACTGTTTTTT	TRBJ1-4	TRBV6-5	.	once
CASSVGHSGGGETQYF	TGTGCCAGCAGCGTAGGGCATAGCGGGGGAGGAGAGACCCAGTACTTC	TRBJ2-5	TRBV9	TRBD2	.
CASRLAGPTGELFF	TGTGCCAGCAGACTAGCGGGACCCACCGGGGAGCTGTTTTTT	TRBJ2-2	TRBV25-1	TRBD2	.
CSVKRESTDTQYF	TGCAGCGTGAAGCGGGAGAGCACAGATACGCAGTATTTT	TRBJ2-3	TRBV29-1	TRBD2	.
CASRYRAAGELFF	TGTGCCAGCAGGTACAGGGCGGCCGGGGAGCTGTTTTTT	TRBJ2-2	TRBV2	.	.